This record concerns one T cell receptor beta chain sequence. Original data processing: It was from reference gene primer amplification that nucleated cell counts were estimated. TCRdb keeps only in-frame clones here, not all; method: immunoSEQ multiplex PCR. That table is the source of V, J and clone size, and D and trimming were worked out from the DNA. Altogether about 140,000 clones are present, around 80% being singletons, with the ten largest covering approximately 4.5%. The sample is drawn from a study of blood T cell repertoires in COVID-19. Study in general: Sources were T cells, B-cell-depleted T cells, or PBMCs; the material itself was cDNA or gDNA.

The sequencing input was peripheral blood. The origin of this receptor is a woman over 75 with active or convalescent COVID-19.

This CDR3 is CASSSFDRVGNTIYF. For the CDR3, the DNA is TGTGCCAGCAGTTCTTTCGACCGGGTAGGAAACACCATATATTTT. The chain joins TRBV5-4 to TRBJ1-3, with D uncertain. The CDR3 loop spans 15 amino acids. The V and J ends lost 5 bases and 4 bases respectively, with 16 bases between them. Germline loops: CDR1 SGHNT, CDR2 YYREEE (reference sequence).